This entry is about one TCR beta chain. Its matching antigen is unknown. The CDR3 is 14 amino acids. Germline CDR1 SGHRS, CDR2 YFSETQ. The V end was cut by 4 bases, the J end by 4 bases, with 14 bases between. Using constant-segment primers, 5'RACE produced TCR alpha and TCR beta cDNA libraries carrying sample barcodes and UMIs. TCRdb reprocessed the 5' RACE reads with MiXCR, giving one entry per CDR3 protein. Among around 200,000 distinct CDR3 sequences, around 20% were seen once, and the ten largest hold roughly 4%. The record originates from a study of T-cell memory formation after mild COVID-19. Findings and caveats of the study: The authors did not confirm SARS-CoV-2 specificity of second-wave clones peaking day 37.

The rearrangement uses TRBV5-1 and TRBJ2-5, with D perhaps matching TRBD2 (7 bases). This sequence was found in a man in his late teens or twenties who had mild COVID-19 (a few samples of this study predate the infection). Cell type and time point are not known. The sequencing sample was made of PBMCs or a T cell subset sorted from them (not recorded which). CDR3 protein: CASSVGGQSETQYF. The CDR3 DNA sequence: TGCGCCAGCAGCGTCGGGGGGCAGTCAGAGACCCAGTACTTC.